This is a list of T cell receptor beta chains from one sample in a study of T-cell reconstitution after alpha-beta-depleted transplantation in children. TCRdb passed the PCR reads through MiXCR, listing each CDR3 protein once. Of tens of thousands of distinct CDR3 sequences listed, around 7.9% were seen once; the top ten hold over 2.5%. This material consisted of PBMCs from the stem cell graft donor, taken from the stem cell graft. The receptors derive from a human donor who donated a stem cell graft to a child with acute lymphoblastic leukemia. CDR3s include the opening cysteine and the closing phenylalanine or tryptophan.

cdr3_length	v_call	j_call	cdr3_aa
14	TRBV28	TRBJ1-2	CASSWVEGNNVYTF
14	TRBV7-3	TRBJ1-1	CASSFSSGDTEAFF
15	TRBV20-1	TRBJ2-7	CSARRAGRDSYEQYF
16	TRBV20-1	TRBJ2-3	CSAAGSGGQSTDTQYF
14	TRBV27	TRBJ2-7	CASTPQGGWHEQYF
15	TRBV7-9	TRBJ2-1	CATSLGLKIGNEQFF
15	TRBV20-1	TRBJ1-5	CSAREEPKGSQPQHF
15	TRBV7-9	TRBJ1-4	CASSMDATTNEKLFF
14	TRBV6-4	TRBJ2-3	CASSDGAGADTQYF
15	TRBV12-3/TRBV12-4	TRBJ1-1	CASSSDRLMNTEAFF
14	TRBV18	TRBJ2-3	CASSEVVLADTQYF
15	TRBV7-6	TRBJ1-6	CASSEEGTGNSPLHF
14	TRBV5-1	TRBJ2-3	CASTTGGGTDTQYF
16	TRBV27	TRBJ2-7	CASSFRLKVGSNEQYF
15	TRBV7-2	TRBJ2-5	CASSALLKRGETQYF
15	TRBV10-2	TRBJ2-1	CASNLLAGGPNEQFF
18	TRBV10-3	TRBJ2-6	CAIRGQGATPPYDNVLTF
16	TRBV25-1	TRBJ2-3	CASSDSRAGVTDTQYF
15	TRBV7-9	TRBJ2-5	CASSRNLLASETQYF
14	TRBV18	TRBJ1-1	CASSPSGGGTEAFF
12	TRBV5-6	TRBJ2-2	CASSLANGELFF
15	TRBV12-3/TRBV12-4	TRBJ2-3	CASSLGGLSTDTQYF
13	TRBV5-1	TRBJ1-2	CASSETGEDGYTF
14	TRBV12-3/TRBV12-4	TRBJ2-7	CASRPSGRPREQYF
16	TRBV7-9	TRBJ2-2	CASSKLAGGIDGELFF
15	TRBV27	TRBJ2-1	CASSLESGNLNEQFF
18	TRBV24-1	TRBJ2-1	CATSDPRDSPSSYNEQFF
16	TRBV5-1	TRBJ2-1	CASSGGGDRAYNEQFF
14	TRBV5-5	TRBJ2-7	CASSLGAGSYEQYF
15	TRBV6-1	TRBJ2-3	CASSERAGSTDTQYF
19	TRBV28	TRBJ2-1	CASSFYVGLAASELDEQFF
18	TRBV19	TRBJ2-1	CASSPRQLDRSSYNEQFF
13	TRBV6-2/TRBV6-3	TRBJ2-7	CASSLASGGEQYF
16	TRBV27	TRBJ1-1	CASSFRDTPGGTEAFF
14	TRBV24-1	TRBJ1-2	CATSVSDEIHGYTF
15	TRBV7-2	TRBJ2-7	CASSLAPGPTYEQYF
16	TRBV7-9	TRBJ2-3	CASSLGGTTPTDTQYF
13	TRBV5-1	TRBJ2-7	CASRTSVNYEQYF
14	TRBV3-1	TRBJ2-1	CASSQPTGIREQFF
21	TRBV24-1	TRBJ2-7	CAACDSPGQGRYGFPSGLQYF
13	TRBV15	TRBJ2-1	CATQGQGADEQFF
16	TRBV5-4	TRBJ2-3	CASSPGTSGRTDTQYF
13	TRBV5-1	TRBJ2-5	CASSLVPVETQYF
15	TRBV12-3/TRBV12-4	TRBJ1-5	CATVRRGESNQPQHF
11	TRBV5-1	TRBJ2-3	CASSLGDTQYF
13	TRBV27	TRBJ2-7	CASSLSWGYEQYF
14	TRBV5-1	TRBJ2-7	CASSSGQLFSEHYF
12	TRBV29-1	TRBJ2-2	CSAGHPTGELFF
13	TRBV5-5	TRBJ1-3	CASSSSGGNTIYF
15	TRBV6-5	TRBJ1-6	CASSPYRVRNSPLHF
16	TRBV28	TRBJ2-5	CASSSGTSGYQETQYF
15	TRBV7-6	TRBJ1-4	CASSLARSTNEKLFF